One T cell receptor beta chain is described in this entry. Its antigen is not identified. This entry belongs to a study of T-cell reconstitution after alpha-beta-depleted transplantation in children. V lost 2 bases, J lost 3 bases, and 10 bases lay in between. There are 15 residues in the CDR3. From germline, CDR1 is SGHVS and CDR2 FQNEAQ. TCRbeta library preparation incorporated unique molecular identifiers. TCRdb ran MiXCR on the PCR reads and lists one entry per CDR3 protein. Of around 700,000 distinct CDR3 sequences listed, approximately 14% are singletons. General study points: By one year post-transplant, T-cell counts and diversity largely arose from T cells that were newly produced. It was surviving recipient T cells and thymic progenitors that gave some patients high TCRbeta diversity at day 60.

The starting material was PBMCs, obtained before TCRalphabeta/CD19-depleted stem cell transplant. The chain carries TRBV7-8 and TRBJ1-4; D gene uncertain. The sequence was obtained from a girl aged 2 to 9 with congenital amegakaryocytic thrombocytopenia, due to receive a stem cell transplant. In DNA, the CDR3 is TGTGCCAGCAGCTTATTGCCGGGTCCTAATGAAAAACTGTTTTTT. Amino acid sequence: CASSLLPGPNEKLFF.